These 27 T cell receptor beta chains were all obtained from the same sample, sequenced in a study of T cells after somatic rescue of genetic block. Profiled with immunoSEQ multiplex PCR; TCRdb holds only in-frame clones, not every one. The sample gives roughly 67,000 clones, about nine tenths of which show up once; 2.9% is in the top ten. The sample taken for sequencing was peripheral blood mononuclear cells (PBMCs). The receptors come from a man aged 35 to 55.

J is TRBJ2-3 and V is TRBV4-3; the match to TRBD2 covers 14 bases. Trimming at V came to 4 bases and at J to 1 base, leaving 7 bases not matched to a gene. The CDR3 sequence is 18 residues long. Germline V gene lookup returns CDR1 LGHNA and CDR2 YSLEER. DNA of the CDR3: TGCGCCAGCAGCCCCGGACTAGCGGGAGGCTTTGGCACAGATACGCAGTATTTT. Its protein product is CASSPGLAGGFGTDTQYF.

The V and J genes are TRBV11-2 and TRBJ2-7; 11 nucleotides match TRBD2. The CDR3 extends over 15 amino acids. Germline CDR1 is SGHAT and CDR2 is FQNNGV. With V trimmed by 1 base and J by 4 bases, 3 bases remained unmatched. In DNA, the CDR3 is TGTGCCAGCAGCTTAGTAGCGGGGGGGCCTTACGAGCAGTACTTC. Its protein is CASSLVAGGPYEQYF.

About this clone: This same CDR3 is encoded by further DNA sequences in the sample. DNA of the CDR3: TGTGCCAGCTCATTCGAAGGGACTCAGCCCCAGCATTTT. Translation gives CASSFEGTQPQHF. The gene calls are TRBV18 and TRBJ1-5, with D perhaps TRBD1 (5 bases). This CDR3 spans 13 amino acids. CDR1 and CDR2 from the germline V gene are KGHSH and LQKENI. V shed 5 bases and J shed 6 bases, with 11 bases lying between them. The entire variable domain, with the rest obtained from reference TRBV18 and TRBJ1-5, is as follows: NAGVMQNPRHLVRRRGQEARLRCSPMKGHSHVYWYRQLPEEGLKFMVYLQKENIIDESGMPKERFSAEFPKEGPSILRIQQVVRGDSAAYFCASSFEGTQPQHFGDGTRLSIL.

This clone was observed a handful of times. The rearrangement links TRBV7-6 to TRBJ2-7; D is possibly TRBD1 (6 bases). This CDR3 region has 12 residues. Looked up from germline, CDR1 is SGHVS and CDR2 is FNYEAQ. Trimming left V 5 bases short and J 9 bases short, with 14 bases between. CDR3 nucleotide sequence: TGTGCCAGCAGCCACTACAGGGATAGGCAGTACTTC. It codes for CASSHYRDRQYF.

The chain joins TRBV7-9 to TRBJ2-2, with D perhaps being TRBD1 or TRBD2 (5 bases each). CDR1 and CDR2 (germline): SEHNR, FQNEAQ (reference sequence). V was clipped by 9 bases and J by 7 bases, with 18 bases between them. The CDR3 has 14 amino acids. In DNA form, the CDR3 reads TGTGCCAGTTTGAGGGGCGAGGAGGTCGGGGAGCTGTTTTTT. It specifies CASLRGEEVGELFF.

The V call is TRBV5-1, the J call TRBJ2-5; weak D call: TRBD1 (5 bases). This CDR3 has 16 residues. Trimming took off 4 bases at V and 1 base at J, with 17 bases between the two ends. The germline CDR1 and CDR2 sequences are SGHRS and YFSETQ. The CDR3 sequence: CASSGGRAPVQETQYF. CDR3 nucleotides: TGCGCCAGCAGCGGCGGCAGGGCCCCCGTCCAAGAGACCCAGTACTTC.

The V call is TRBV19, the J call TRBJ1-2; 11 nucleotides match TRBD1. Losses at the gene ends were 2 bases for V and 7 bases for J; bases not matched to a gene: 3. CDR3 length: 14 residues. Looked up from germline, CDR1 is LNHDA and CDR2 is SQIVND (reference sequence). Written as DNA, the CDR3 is TGTGCCAGTAGTATATCCGGGACAGGGGGTGGCTACACCTTC. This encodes CASSISGTGGGYTF. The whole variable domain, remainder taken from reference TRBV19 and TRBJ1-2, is DGGITQSPKYLFRKEGQNVTLSCEQNLNHDAMYWYRQDPGQGLRLIYYSQIVNDFQKGDIAEGYSVSREKKESFPLTVTSAQKNPTAFYLCASSISGTGGGYTFGSGTRLTVV.

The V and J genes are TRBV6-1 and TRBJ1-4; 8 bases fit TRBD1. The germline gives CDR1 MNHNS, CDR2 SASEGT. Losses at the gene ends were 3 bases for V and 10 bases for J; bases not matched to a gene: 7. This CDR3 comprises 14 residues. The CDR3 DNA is TGTGCCAGCAGTGACGGGTCAGGGGGCGGAAAACTGTTTTTT. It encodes CASSDGSGGGKLFF.

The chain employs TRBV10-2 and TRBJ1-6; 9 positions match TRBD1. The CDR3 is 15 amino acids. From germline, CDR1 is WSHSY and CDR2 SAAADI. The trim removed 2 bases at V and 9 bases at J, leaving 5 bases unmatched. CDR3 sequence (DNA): TGCGCCAGCAGTGAGGGGACAGGGAGTGCTTCACCCCTCCACTTT. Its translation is CASSEGTGSASPLHF.

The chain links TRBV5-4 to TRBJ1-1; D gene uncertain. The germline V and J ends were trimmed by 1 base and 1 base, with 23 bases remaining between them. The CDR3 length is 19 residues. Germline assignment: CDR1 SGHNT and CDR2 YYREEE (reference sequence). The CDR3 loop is CASSLFPVRRGGGNTEAFF. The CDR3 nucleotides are TGTGCCAGCAGCTTGTTCCCGGTACGGCGGGGAGGTGGGAACACTGAAGCTTTCTTT.

The CDR3 coding sequence is TGTGCCAGCGGAAGGACAGGGCTGGGTCAGCCCCAGCATTTT. Residues: CASGRTGLGQPQHF. V usage is TRBV6-1 and J usage is TRBJ1-5; 8 bases match TRBD1. This CDR3 has 14 residues. The V gene's germline CDR1 is MNHNS and CDR2 SASEGT. V lost 8 bases to trimming and J lost 6 bases; unmatched junction nucleotides: 9.

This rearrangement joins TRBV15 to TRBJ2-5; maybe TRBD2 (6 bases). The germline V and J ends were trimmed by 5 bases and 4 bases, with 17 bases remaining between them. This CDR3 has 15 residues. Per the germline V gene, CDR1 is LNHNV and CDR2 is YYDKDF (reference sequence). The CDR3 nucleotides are TGTGCCACCAGCCCAAAACTAGCCGGGGCAGAGACCCAGTACTTC. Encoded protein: CATSPKLAGAETQYF.

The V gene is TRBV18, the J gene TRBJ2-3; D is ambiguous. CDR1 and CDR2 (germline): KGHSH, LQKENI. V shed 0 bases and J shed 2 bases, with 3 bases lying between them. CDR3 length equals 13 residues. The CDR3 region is CASSPPSTDTQYF. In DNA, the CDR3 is TGTGCCAGCTCACCACCGTCCACAGATACGCAGTATTTT.

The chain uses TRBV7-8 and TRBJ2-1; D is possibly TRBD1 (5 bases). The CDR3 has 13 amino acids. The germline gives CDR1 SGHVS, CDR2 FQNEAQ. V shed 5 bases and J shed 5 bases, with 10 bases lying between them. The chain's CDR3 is CASSPGFHNEQFF. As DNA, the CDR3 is TGTGCCAGCAGCCCAGGGTTCCACAATGAGCAGTTCTTC.

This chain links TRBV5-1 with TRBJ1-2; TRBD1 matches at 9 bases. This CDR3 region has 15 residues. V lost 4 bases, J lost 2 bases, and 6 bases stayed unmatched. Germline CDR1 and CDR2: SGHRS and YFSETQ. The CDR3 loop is CASSTGTGRNYGYTF. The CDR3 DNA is TGCGCCAGCAGCACCGGGACAGGGAGGAACTATGGCTACACCTTC. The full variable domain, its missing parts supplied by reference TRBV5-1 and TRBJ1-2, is KAGVTQTPRYLIKTRGQQVTLSCSPISGHRSVSWYQQTPGQGLQFLFEYFSETQRNKGNFPGRFSGRQFSNSRSEMNVSTLELGDSALYLCASSTGTGRNYGYTFGSGTRLTVV.

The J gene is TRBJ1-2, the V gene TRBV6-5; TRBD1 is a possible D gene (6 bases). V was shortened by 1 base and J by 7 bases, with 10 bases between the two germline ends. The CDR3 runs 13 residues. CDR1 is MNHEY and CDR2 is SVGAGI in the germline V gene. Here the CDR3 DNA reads TGTGCCAGCAGTTACTTGGGGGCTTCTGGCTACACCTTC. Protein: CASSYLGASGYTF.

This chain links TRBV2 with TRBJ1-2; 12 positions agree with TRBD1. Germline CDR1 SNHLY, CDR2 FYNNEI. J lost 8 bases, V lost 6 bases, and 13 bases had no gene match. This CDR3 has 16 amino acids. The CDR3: CASRNSPGQGAYGYTF. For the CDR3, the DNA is TGTGCCAGCAGAAATTCCCCGGGACAGGGGGCGTACGGCTACACCTTC. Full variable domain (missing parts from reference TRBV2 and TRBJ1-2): EPEVTQTPSHQVTQMGQEVILRCVPISNHLYFYWYRQILGQKVEFLVSFYNNEISEKSEIFDDQFSVERPDGSNFTLKIRSTKLEDSAMYFCASRNSPGQGAYGYTFGSGTRLTVV.

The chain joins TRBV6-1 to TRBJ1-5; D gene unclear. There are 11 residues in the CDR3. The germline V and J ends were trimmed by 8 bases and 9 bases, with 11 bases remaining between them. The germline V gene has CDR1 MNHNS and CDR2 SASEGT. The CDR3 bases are TGTGCCAGCGCTCGGCCGGGGCCCCAGCATTTT. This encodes CASARPGPQHF.

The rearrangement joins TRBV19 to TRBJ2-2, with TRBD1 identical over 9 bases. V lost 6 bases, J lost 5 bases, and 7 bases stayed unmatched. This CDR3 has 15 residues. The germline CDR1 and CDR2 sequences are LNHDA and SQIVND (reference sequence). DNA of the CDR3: TGTGCCAGTAGGGGACAGGGAGGAGGTACCGGGGAGCTGTTTTTT. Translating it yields CASRGQGGGTGELFF.

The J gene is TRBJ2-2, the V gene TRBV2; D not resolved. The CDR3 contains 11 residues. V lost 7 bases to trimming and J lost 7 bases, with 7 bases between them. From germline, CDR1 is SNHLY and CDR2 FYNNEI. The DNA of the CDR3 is TGTGCCAGCACGGTCATCGGGGAGCTGTTTTTT. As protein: CASTVIGELFF.

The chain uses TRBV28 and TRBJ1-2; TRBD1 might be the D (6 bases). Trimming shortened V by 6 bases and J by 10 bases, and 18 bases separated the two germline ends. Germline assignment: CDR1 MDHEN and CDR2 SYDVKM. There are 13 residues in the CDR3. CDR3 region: CASSSRGSSDYTF. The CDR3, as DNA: TGTGCCAGCAGCTCCAGGGGCTCCAGTGACTACACCTTC.

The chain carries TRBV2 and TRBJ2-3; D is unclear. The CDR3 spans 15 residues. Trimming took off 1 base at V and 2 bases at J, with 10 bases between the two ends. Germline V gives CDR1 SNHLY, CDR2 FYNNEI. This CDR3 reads CASSEVGSFTDTQYF. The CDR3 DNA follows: TGTGCCAGCAGTGAAGTAGGCAGCTTCACAGATACGCAGTATTTT. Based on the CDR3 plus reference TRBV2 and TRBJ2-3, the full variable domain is EPEVTQTPSHQVTQMGQEVILRCVPISNHLYFYWYRQILGQKVEFLVSFYNNEISEKSEIFDDQFSVERPDGSNFTLKIRSTKLEDSAMYFCASSEVGSFTDTQYFGPGTRLTVL.

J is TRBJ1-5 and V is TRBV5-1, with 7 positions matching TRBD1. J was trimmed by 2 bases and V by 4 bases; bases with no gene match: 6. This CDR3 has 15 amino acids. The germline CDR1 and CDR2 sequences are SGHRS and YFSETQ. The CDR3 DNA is TGCGCCAGCAGCCCCAGTACAGGGGGCAATCAGCCCCAGCATTTT. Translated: CASSPSTGGNQPQHF.

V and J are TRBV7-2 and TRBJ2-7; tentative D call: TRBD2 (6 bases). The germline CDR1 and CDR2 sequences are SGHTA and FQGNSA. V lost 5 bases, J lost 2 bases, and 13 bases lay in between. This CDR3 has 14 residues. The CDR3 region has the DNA TGTGCCAGCAGCCGGGACTTGCTAACCTACGAGCAGTACTTC. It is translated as CASSRDLLTYEQYF.

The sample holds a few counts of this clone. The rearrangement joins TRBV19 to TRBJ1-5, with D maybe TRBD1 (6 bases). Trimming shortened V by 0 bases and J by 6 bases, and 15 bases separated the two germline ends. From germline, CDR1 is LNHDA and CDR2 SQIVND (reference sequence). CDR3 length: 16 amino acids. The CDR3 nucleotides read TGTGCCAGTAGTATAGATACCAGGGGAGGGAGTCAGCCCCAGCATTTT. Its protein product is CASSIDTRGGSQPQHF.

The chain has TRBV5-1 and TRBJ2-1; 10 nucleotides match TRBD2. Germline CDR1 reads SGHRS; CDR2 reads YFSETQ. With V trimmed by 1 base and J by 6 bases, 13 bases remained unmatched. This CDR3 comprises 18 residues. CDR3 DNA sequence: TGCGCCAGCAGCTTGAAATATGTGACTAGCGGGTTTCCCAATGAGCAGTTCTTC. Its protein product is CASSLKYVTSGFPNEQFF. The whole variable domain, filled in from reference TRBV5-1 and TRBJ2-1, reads KAGVTQTPRYLIKTRGQQVTLSCSPISGHRSVSWYQQTPGQGLQFLFEYFSETQRNKGNFPGRFSGRQFSNSRSEMNVSTLELGDSALYLCASSLKYVTSGFPNEQFFGPGTRLTVL.

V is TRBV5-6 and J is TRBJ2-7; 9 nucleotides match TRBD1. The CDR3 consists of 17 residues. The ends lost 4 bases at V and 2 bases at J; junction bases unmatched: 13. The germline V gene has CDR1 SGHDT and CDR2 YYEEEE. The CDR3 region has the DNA TGTGCCAGCAGCGTATTCAAACCGGGACAGGGTGCCTACGAGCAGTACTTC. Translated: CASSVFKPGQGAYEQYF. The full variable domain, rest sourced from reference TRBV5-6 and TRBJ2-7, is DAGVTQSPTHLIKTRGQQVTLRCSPKSGHDTVSWYQQALGQGPQFIFQYYEEEERQRGNFPDRFSGHQFPNYSSELNVNALLLGDSALYLCASSVFKPGQGAYEQYFGPGTRLTVT.